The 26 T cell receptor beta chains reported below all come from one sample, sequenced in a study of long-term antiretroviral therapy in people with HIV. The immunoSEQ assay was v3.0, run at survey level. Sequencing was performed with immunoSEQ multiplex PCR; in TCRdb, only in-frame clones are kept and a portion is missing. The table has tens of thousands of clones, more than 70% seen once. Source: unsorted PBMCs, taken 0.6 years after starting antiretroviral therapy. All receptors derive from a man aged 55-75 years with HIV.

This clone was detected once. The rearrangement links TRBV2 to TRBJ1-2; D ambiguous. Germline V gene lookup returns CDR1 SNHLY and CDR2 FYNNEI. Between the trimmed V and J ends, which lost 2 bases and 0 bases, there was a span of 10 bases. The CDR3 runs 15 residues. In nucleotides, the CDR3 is TGTGCCAGCAGTGAATGGCAGCCGTCTAACTATGGCTACACCTTC. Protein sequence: CASSEWQPSNYGYTF.

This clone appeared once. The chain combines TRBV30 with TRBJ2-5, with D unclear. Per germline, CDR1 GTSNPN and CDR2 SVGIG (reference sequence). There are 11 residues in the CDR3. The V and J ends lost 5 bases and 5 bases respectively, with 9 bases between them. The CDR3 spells CAWAVGETQYF. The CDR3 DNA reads TGTGCCTGGGCAGTGGGGGAGACCCAGTACTTC.

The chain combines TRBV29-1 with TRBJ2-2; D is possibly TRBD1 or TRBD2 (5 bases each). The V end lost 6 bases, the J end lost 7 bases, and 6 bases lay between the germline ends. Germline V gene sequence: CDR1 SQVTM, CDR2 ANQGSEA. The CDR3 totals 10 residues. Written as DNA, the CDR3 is TGCAGCGTGGGGGACGGGGAGCTGTTTTTT. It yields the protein CSVGDGELFF.

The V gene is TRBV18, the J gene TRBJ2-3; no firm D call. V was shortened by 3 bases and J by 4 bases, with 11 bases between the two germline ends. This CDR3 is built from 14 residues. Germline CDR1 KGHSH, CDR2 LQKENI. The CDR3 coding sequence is TGTGCCAGCTCACCGGGAATCGTCGCAGATACGCAGTATTTT. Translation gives CASSPGIVADTQYF.

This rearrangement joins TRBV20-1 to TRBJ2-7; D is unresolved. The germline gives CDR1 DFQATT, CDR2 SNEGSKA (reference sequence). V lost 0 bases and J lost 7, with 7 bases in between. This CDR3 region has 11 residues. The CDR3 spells CSAREGSEQYF. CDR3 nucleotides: TGCAGTGCTAGAGAGGGTTCGGAGCAGTACTTC.

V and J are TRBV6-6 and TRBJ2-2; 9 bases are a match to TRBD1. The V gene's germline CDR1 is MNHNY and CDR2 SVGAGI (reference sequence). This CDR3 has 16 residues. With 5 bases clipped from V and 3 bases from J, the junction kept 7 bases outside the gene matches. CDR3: CASSATGQGHTGELFF. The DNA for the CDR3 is TGTGCCAGCAGTGCTACGGGACAGGGTCACACCGGGGAGCTGTTTTTT.

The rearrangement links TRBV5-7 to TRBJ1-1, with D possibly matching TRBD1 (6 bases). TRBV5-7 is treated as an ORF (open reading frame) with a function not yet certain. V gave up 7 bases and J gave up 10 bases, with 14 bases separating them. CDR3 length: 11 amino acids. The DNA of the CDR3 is TGTGCCAGCTCCCCGGGGGGCAGAGCTTTCTTT. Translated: CASSPGGRAFF.

In DNA form, the CDR3 reads TGTGCCAGCAGCTTAGGACTGGCGGGCCTAGGCTACGAGCAGTACTTC. This encodes CASSLGLAGLGYEQYF. The chain carries TRBV7-2 and TRBJ2-7, with D possibly TRBD2 on 5 matching bases. CDR3 size: 16 residues. Germline CDR1 is SGHTA and CDR2 is FQGNSA. Trimming removed 1 base at V and 3 bases at J, with 16 bases between.

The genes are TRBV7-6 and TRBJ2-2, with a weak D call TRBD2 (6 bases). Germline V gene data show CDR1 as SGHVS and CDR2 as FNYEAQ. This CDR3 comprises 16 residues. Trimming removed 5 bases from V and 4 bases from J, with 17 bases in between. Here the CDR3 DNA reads TGTGCCAGCAGCCGGGGGACGGGAGTGGGCACCGGGGAGCTGTTTTTT. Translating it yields CASSRGTGVGTGELFF.

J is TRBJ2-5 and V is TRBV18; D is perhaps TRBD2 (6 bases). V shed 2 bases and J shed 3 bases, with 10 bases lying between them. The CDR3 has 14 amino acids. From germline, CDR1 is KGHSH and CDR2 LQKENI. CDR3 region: CASSPNRGKETQYF. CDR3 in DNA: TGTGCCAGCTCACCAAATCGGGGGAAAGAGACCCAGTACTTC.

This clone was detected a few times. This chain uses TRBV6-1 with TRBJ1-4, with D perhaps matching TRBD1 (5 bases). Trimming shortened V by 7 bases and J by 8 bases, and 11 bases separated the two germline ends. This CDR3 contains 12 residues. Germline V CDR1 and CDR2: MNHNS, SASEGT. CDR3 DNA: TGTGCCAGCACGGCGCACAGGGAAAAACTGTTTTTT. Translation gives CASTAHREKLFF.

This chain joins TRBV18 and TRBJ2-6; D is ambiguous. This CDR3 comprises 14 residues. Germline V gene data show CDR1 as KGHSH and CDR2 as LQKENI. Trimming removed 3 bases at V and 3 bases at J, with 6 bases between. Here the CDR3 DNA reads TGTGCCAGCTCACCGAATTATGGGGCCAACGTCCTGACTTTC. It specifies CASSPNYGANVLTF.

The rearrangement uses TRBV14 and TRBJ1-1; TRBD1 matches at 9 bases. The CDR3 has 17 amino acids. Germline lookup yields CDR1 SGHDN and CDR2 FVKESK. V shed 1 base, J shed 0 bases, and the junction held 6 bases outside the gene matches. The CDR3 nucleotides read TGTGCCAGCAGCCAAGTCCGACAGGGGGACATGAACACTGAAGCTTTCTTT. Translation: CASSQVRQGDMNTEAFF.

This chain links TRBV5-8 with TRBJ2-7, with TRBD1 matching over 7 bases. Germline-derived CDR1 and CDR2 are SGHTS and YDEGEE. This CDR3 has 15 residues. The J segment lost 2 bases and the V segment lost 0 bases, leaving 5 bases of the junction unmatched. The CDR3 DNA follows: TGTGCCAGCAGCTTGGCCTCCGGGACAGCCTACGAGCAGTACTTC. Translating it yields CASSLASGTAYEQYF.

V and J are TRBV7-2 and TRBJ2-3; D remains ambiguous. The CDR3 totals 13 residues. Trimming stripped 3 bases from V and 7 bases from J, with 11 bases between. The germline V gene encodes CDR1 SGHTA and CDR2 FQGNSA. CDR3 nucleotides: TGTGCCAGCAGCTTTGTTCCTCGAAATACGCAGTATTTT. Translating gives CASSFVPRNTQYF.

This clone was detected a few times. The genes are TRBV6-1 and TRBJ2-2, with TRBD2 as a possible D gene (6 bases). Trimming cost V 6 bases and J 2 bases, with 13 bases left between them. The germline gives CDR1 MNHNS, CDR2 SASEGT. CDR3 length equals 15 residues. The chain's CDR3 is CASRIAGYNTGELFF. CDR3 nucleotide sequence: TGTGCCAGCAGGATCGCGGGATACAACACCGGGGAGCTGTTTTTT.

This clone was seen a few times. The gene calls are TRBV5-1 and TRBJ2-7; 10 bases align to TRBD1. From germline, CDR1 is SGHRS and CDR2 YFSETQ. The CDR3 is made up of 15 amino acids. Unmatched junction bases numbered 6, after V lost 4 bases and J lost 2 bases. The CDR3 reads CASSQWTGGTYEQYF. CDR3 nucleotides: TGCGCCAGCAGCCAATGGACAGGGGGAACCTACGAGCAGTACTTC.

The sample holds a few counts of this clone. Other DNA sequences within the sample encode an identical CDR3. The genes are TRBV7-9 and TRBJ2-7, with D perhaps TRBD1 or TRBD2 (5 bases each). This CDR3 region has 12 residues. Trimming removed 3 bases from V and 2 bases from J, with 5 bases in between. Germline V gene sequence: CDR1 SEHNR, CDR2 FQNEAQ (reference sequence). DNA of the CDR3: TGTGCCAGCAGCTTGGGGGCCTACGAGCAGTACTTC. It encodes CASSLGAYEQYF.

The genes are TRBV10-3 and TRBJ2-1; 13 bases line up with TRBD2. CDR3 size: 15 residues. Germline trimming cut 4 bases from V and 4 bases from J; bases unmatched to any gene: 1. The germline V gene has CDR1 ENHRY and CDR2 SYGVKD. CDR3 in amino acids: CAISGTSGGYNEQFF. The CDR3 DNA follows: TGTGCCATCAGTGGGACTAGCGGGGGATACAATGAGCAGTTCTTC.

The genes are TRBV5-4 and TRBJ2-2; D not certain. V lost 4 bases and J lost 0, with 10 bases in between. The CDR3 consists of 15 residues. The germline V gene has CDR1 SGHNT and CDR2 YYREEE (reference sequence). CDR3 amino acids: CASSAATPNTGELFF. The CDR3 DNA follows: TGTGCCAGCAGCGCGGCGACCCCGAACACCGGGGAGCTGTTTTTT.

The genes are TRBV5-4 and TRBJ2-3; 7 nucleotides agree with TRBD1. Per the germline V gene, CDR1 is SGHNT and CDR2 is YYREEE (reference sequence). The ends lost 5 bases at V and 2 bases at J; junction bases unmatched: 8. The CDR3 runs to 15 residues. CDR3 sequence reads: CASRSDRVTTDTQYF. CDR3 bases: TGTGCCAGCAGGTCCGACAGGGTAACCACAGATACGCAGTATTTT.

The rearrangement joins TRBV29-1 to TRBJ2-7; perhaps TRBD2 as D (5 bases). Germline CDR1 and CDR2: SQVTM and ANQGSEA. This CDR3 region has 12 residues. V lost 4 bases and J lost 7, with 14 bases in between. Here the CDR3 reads CSVVRDSGEQYF. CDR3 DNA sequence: TGCAGCGTTGTGAGAGACTCGGGGGAGCAGTACTTC.

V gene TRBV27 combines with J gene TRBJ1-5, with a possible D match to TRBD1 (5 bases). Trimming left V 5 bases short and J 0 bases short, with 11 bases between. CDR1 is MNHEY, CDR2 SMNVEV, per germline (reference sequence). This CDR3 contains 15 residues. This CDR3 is CASSPQASSNQPQHF. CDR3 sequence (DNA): TGTGCCAGCAGTCCACAGGCTTCTAGCAATCAGCCCCAGCATTTT.

The CDR3 sequence: CASSLGGQQETQYF. The CDR3, as DNA: TGTGCCAGCAGCTTGGGCGGGCAGCAAGAGACCCAGTACTTC. This chain links TRBV5-4 with TRBJ2-5, with D tentatively TRBD2 (5 bases). Germline loops: CDR1 SGHNT, CDR2 YYREEE (reference sequence). V lost 0 bases, J lost 2 bases, and 8 bases lay in between. This CDR3 region has 14 residues.

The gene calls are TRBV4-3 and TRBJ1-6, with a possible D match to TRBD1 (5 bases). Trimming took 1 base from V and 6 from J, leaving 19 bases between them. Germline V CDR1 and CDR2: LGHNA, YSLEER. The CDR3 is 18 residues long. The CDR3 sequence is CASSQGNHQGPSNSPLHF. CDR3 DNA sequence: TGCGCCAGCAGCCAAGGGAACCACCAGGGACCGAGTAATTCACCCCTCCACTTT.

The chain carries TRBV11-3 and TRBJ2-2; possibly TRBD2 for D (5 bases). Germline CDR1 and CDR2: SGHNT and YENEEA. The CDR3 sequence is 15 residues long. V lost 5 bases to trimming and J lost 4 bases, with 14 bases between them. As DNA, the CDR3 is TGTGCCAGCAGCCAAACCCGGACTCCCACCGGGGAGCTGTTTTTT. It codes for CASSQTRTPTGELFF.